The 15 T cell receptor beta chains below come from one sample, sequenced in a study of regulatory T cells in long-lasting Graves disease. Both iRepertoire HTBI primers and Arm-PCR of CDR3 regions were used to build the TCR beta libraries. In TCRdb, the multiplex PCR reads were re-called with MiXCR into one record per CDR3 protein. The sample has approximately 350,000 distinct CDR3 sequences; about 10% are singletons. Time point here: newly diagnosed GD, antithyroid drugs for less than 3 months. PBMC-derived RNA was used for the TCR library. This same sample was also taken into another study, of T cells in Graves' hyperthyroidism and ophthalmopathy.

The starting material was peripheral blood mononuclear cells (PBMCs), obtained at new diagnosis, from a patient treated with antithyroid drugs. These receptor sequences come from a woman between 18 and 29 years old with Graves disease.

This clonotype was seen more than once but under ten times. The chain combines TRBV29-1 with TRBJ2-7; no clear D. Trimming cost V 5 bases and J 7 bases, with 21 bases left between them. CDR3 size: 14 residues. Germline CDR1 is SQVTM and CDR2 is ANQGSEA. The CDR3: CSVQSRRRPTEQYF. The CDR3 region has the DNA TGCAGCGTTCAGTCGAGGCGGCGGCCTACTGAGCAGTACTTC.

Only a few counts were recorded for this clonotype. Sequence at one end of the junction differs from germline and may be a read error. The genes are TRBV10-3 and TRBJ1-2; 10 bases map to TRBD1. The CDR3 extends over 16 amino acids. Germline CDR1 and CDR2: ENHRY and SYGVKD. As DNA, the CDR3 is TGTGCCACCAGTGCCGGAAGTGGGACAGGGGATTATGGCTACACCTTC. It specifies CATSAGSGTGDYGYTF.

Comment on this clonotype: Germline and junction disagree at one end, which may indicate a read error. The DNA of the CDR3 is TGTGCCAGCAGCTTAGCGCTTTTAGTCCGCTTC. Translating it yields CASSLALLVRF. The chain combines TRBV7-9 with TRBJ2-1; D gene ambiguous. The CDR3 runs 11 residues. Germline CDR1 reads SEHNR; CDR2 reads FQNEAQ (reference sequence).

The chain joins TRBV5-8 to TRBJ1-1; 7 bases align to TRBD1. Germline V gene data show CDR1 as SGHTS and CDR2 as YDEGEE. The J segment lost 0 bases and the V segment lost 4 bases, leaving 9 bases of the junction unmatched. The CDR3 is made up of 16 amino acids. CDR3 nucleotides: TGTGCCAGCAGCCTGTGGCAGGGGGTGATGAACACTGAAGCTTTCTTT. Its translation is CASSLWQGVMNTEAFF.

This clonotype was seen many times. The chain carries TRBV6-5 and TRBJ2-3; D is unresolved. V was cut by 2 bases and J by 7 bases, with 13 bases left in between. The CDR3 is made up of 14 amino acids. Germline loops: CDR1 MNHEY, CDR2 SVGAGI. CDR3 bases: TGTGCCAGCAGTTACAGACCTAGGCCCAATACGCAGTATTTT. This translates into CASSYRPRPNTQYF.

Only a few counts were recorded for this clonotype. The chain couples TRBV7-2 to TRBJ2-2, with D tentatively TRBD1 or TRBD2 (6 bases each). The CDR3 has 18 residues. CDR1 and CDR2 from the germline V gene are SGHTA and FQGNSA. V gave up 1 base and J gave up 6 bases, with 21 bases separating them. CDR3 in amino acids: CASSLGRKGGYPAGELFF. The CDR3 DNA reads as TGTGCCAGCAGCTTAGGGCGTAAGGGGGGCTACCCCGCCGGGGAGCTGTTTTTT.

This clonotype was seen at least ten times. V gene TRBV7-8 combines with J gene TRBJ2-6; 8 bases line up with TRBD2. CDR1 is SGHVS, CDR2 FQNEAQ, per germline. With V trimmed by 5 bases and J by 0 bases, 6 bases remained unmatched. This CDR3 is built from 17 residues. Here the CDR3 reads CASSLGGTSSGANVLTF. The CDR3 coding sequence is TGTGCCAGCAGCCTAGGCGGGACTAGCTCTGGGGCCAACGTCCTGACTTTC.

This clonotype was seen at least ten times. This chain uses TRBV11-2 with TRBJ2-2; 7 bases map to TRBD1. There are 16 residues in the CDR3. Trimming at V came to 4 bases and at J to 5 bases, leaving 10 bases not matched to a gene. Per germline, CDR1 SGHAT and CDR2 FQNNGV. In DNA, the CDR3 is TGTGCCAGCAGCTATTACTTTTACAGGGGAACCGGGGAGCTGTTTTTT. As protein: CASSYYFYRGTGELFF.

This clonotype was detected many times. V usage is TRBV27 and J usage is TRBJ2-3; TRBD2 matches at 16 bases. Germline lookup yields CDR1 MNHEY and CDR2 SMNVEV (reference sequence). Trimming removed 5 bases from V and 4 bases from J; junction bases left unmatched: 15. The CDR3 length is 20 residues. The CDR3 DNA is TGTGCCAGCAGTCCGGGACTAGCGGGGGGGCCGGGTTACATCGCAGATACGCAGTATTTT. Translated, it gives CASSPGLAGGPGYIADTQYF.

As to this clonotype: This clone may be a read error of a much larger clone one base away. The chain has TRBV20-1 and TRBJ2-1; 11 bases match TRBD1. Germline CDR1 reads DFQATT; CDR2 reads SNEGSKA (reference sequence). This CDR3 is built from 13 residues. V shed 3 bases and J 10 bases; nucleotides not matched to a gene: 5. The CDR3 spells CSASGQGAYEQFF. The CDR3 DNA sequence: TGCAGTGCTAGTGGACAGGGGGCTTACGAGCAGTTCTTC.

CDR3: CASRYGRETQYF. The DNA for the CDR3 is TGTGCCAGCAGGTACGGAAGGGAGACCCAGTACTTC. The chain links TRBV6-5 to TRBJ2-5; D is unclear. Looked up from germline, CDR1 is MNHEY and CDR2 is SVGAGI. The CDR3 totals 12 residues. With 6 bases removed from V and 5 bases from J, the gap between germline ends came to 10 bases.

Many counts were recorded for this clonotype. The chain combines TRBV6-1 with TRBJ2-7; D is unresolved. The CDR3 runs to 14 residues. V was shortened by 8 bases and J by 0 bases, with 14 bases between the two germline ends. Germline-derived CDR1 and CDR2 are MNHNS and SASEGT. The CDR3: CASSSGDSSYEQYV. In nucleotides, the CDR3 is TGTGCCAGCTCTTCGGGTGACTCCTCCTACGAGCAGTACGTC.

At least ten counts were recorded for this clonotype. The genes are TRBV6-2 or TRBV6-3 and TRBJ1-2; unclear D gene. Germline V gene sequence: CDR1 MNHEY, CDR2 SVGEGT. There are 10 residues in the CDR3. Trimming left V 4 bases short and J 4 bases short, with 1 base between. CDR3 protein: CASSSYGYTF. Written as DNA, the CDR3 is TGTGCCAGCAGTTCCTATGGCTACACCTTC.

The sample holds many counts of this clonotype. The chain links TRBV20-1 to TRBJ1-5, with 8 bases fitting TRBD1. V was pared by 2 bases and J by 4 bases, with 7 bases of the junction left unmatched. CDR1 is DFQATT and CDR2 is SNEGSKA in the germline V gene (reference sequence). The CDR3 has 15 residues. CDR3 amino acids: CSARPGQGLNQPQHF. In nucleotides, the CDR3 is TGCAGTGCTAGACCCGGACAGGGCTTAAATCAGCCCCAGCATTTT.

The rearrangement joins TRBV3-1 to TRBJ2-3; 9 nucleotides align to TRBD2. The J segment lost 2 bases and the V segment lost 1 base, leaving 4 bases of the junction unmatched. Germline V lookup: CDR1 LGHDT, CDR2 YNNKEL (reference sequence). The CDR3 contains 16 residues. The CDR3 DNA reads TGTGCCAGCAGCCAAGGGGCGGGGGGGTCCACAGATACGCAGTATTTT. It is translated as CASSQGAGGSTDTQYF.